Listed below are T cell receptor beta chains from one sample, sequenced in a study of memory CD8 T cells in hepatitis C reinfection. Here immunoSEQ multiplex PCR was the method, and the copy in TCRdb shows in-frame clones only, minus some. The sample consists of 45,000 to 55,000 clones, nearly 90% of them appearing once. The sequencing input was naive CD8+ T cells sorted from blood. These receptor sequences come from a man in his late teens or twenties with hepatitis C virus infection. Each CDR3 is given with its conserved first and last residue. The D gene is left open where the match is weak. Clone size is stated in some rows and not others, as once, few, many or a class when expanded.

CDR3nt	CDR3aa	j_gene	d_gene	v_gene	abundance
TGTGCCAGCAATCTCGCAGGGGTAGGCGGTGGCGATCAAGAGGGCCAGTACTTC	CASNLAGVGGGDQEGQYF	TRBJ2-5	-	TRBV2	-
TGCAGCGTTGACAGGGGGGACTCCTACGAGCAGTACTTC	CSVDRGDSYEQYF	TRBJ2-7	-	TRBV29-1	-
TGTGCCAGTAGTTTTGGTACAGCCGACGGCTACACCTTC	CASSFGTADGYTF	TRBJ1-2	-	TRBV19	-
TGTGCCAGCAGTTCGGGGGGAGACAGTTCATATGGCTACACCTTC	CASSSGGDSSYGYTF	TRBJ1-2	-	TRBV27	few
TGTGCCACCTCGGACAGGCGTAATGAAAAACTGTTTTTT	CATSDRRNEKLFF	TRBJ1-4	TRBD1	TRBV28	-
TGTGCCAGCAGCTCTAACGAAATCATAGCGGGAGATACGCAGTATTTT	CASSSNEIIAGDTQYF	TRBJ2-3	TRBD2	TRBV9	-
TGTGCCTGGAGTGCAGGGCCGTCGGGCGGGGCAACTACCGGGGCAGATACGCAGTATTTT	CAWSAGPSGGATTGADTQYF	TRBJ2-3	-	TRBV30	-
TGTGCCAGCAGCCCCTGGGGGGGAAACATTCAGTACTTC	CASSPWGGNIQYF	TRBJ2-4	TRBD2	TRBV11-2	-
TGTGCCAGCAAAGTGGACGGGAACCAAGAGACCCAGTACTTC	CASKVDGNQETQYF	TRBJ2-5	-	TRBV27	-
TGTGCCAGCTCACCACCGAGCTCCTACAATGAGCAGTTCTTC	CASSPPSSYNEQFF	TRBJ2-1	-	TRBV18	-
TGTGCCAGCAGCCAATCACCCGACAGAAATCAGCCCCAGCATTTT	CASSQSPDRNQPQHF	TRBJ1-5	-	TRBV7-6	-
TGTGCCAGTAGTATTGGTACCAGCTCCTACAATGAGCAGTTCTTC	CASSIGTSSYNEQFF	TRBJ2-1	-	TRBV19	-
TGTGCCACCGGAGGGGGCCCCGCAGATACGCAGTATTTT	CATGGGPADTQYF	TRBJ2-3	-	TRBV19	-
TGTGCCAGTAGTATATCTCCGAACACTGAAGCTTTCTTT	CASSISPNTEAFF	TRBJ1-1	-	TRBV19	-
TGTGCCAGCAGTGCCGGCAGGACTAATGAAAAACTGTTTTTT	CASSAGRTNEKLFF	TRBJ1-4	-	TRBV6-1	few
TGTGCCAGCACCATTACGACTGTTGAGCAGTTCTTC	CASTITTVEQFF	TRBJ2-1	-	TRBV27	-
TGTGCCAGCAGCTTTAGCGGAGAAACGGCCAGCACAGATACGCAGTATTTT	CASSFSGETASTDTQYF	TRBJ2-3	-	TRBV7-6	-
TGCAGCGTTGTACCCGCCCTGACAGGGAAGTATGAGCAGTTCTTC	CSVVPALTGKYEQFF	TRBJ2-1	TRBD1	TRBV29-1	once
TGTGCCAGCAGTGAAGGGTGGGACAGTAATGAAAAACTGTTTTTT	CASSEGWDSNEKLFF	TRBJ1-4	TRBD1	TRBV25-1	-
TGCAGCGTTTATACCCCAGGGGCGGATACGCAGTATTTT	CSVYTPGADTQYF	TRBJ2-3	-	TRBV29-1	-
TGTGCCTGGAGTGCCGCAGGACAGGGAGGCTACACCTTC	CAWSAAGQGGYTF	TRBJ1-2	TRBD1	TRBV30	-
TGTGCCAGCAGCGGACTAGCGGGAGCTGATACGCAGTATTTT	CASSGLAGADTQYF	TRBJ2-3	TRBD2	TRBV5-6	-